A single sample gave rise to the 31 T cell receptor beta chains below, sequenced in a study of blood T cells in healthy people across ages. Then a second PCR, running about 6 to 12 cycles, was carried out with a sample-barcoded 5' primer and a J-beta primer mix. One entry per CDR3 protein results from TCRdb running MiXCR on the 5' RACE reads. The sample lists approximately 1,000,000 distinct CDR3 sequences, more than 35% occurring once. Sequencing was performed on blood. All receptors come from an older woman in good health.

The rearrangement uses TRBV7-2 and TRBJ2-7, with a weak D call TRBD2 (6 bases). Germline lookup yields CDR1 SGHTA and CDR2 FQGNSA. This CDR3 region has 15 residues. V was pared by 3 bases and J by 0 bases, with 12 bases between. The CDR3 sequence: CASSFGLPFSYEQYF. As DNA, the CDR3 is TGTGCCAGCAGCTTCGGACTACCCTTCTCCTACGAGCAGTACTTC.

Only a few counts were recorded for this clonotype. The CDR3 loop is CASSIGGGRAYNEQFF. DNA for the CDR3: TGTGCCAGCAGCATAGGAGGGGGGAGAGCCTACAATGAGCAGTTCTTC. The chain uses TRBV9 and TRBJ2-1, with D perhaps being TRBD1 or TRBD2 (6 bases each). Trimming took 4 bases from V and 2 from J, leaving 16 bases between them. CDR3 length: 16 amino acids. CDR1 and CDR2 (germline): SGDLS, YYNGEE.

This clonotype was picked up a small number of times. CDR3 sequence (DNA): TGCAGCGTTGAAGATCGGGAGACCCAGTACTTC. Translation: CSVEDRETQYF. This sequence joins TRBV29-1 and TRBJ2-5; D is unresolved. Germline loops: CDR1 SQVTM, CDR2 ANQGSEA. V lost 0 bases to trimming and J lost 5 bases, with 4 bases between them. The CDR3 runs 11 residues. The variable domain in full, with the rest retrieved from reference TRBV29-1 and TRBJ2-5, is SAVISQKPSRDICQRGTSLTIQCQVDSQVTMMFWYRQQPGQSLTLIATANQGSEATYESGFVIDKFPISRPNLTFSTLTVSNMSPEDSSIYLCSVEDRETQYFGPGTRLLVL.

The chain joins TRBV13 to TRBJ2-3; D may correspond to TRBD1 or TRBD2 (5 bases each). There are 13 residues in the CDR3. V was clipped by 8 bases and J by 4 bases, with 13 bases between them. Looked up from germline, CDR1 is PRHDT and CDR2 is FYEKMQ (reference sequence). CDR3 nucleotide sequence: TGTGCCAGCCGGGGCGGTCCGGCAGATACGCAGTATTTT. Amino acid sequence: CASRGGPADTQYF.

This clonotype was counted a few times. The rearrangement uses TRBV5-1 and TRBJ2-1, with 8 bases that match TRBD1. The CDR3 is 16 amino acids. Germline CDR1 reads SGHRS; CDR2 reads YFSETQ. The V gene end was trimmed by 3 bases and the J gene end by 5 bases; junction bases not matched to a gene: 10. Here the CDR3 reads CASSSGTGLFDNEQFF. The DNA for the CDR3 is TGCGCCAGCAGCTCCGGGACAGGCCTATTTGACAATGAGCAGTTCTTC. Based on the CDR3 plus reference TRBV5-1 and TRBJ2-1, the full variable domain is KAGVTQTPRYLIKTRGQQVTLSCSPISGHRSVSWYQQTPGQGLQFLFEYFSETQRNKGNFPGRFSGRQFSNSRSEMNVSTLELGDSALYLCASSSGTGLFDNEQFFGPGTRLTVL.

V gene TRBV29-1 combines with J gene TRBJ2-7; 7 positions agree with TRBD2. The CDR3 totals 13 residues. The trim removed 6 bases at V and 6 bases at J, leaving 11 bases unmatched. In germline, CDR1 is SQVTM, CDR2 ANQGSEA. CDR3 amino acids: CSVREGLGCEQYF. The CDR3 DNA is TGCAGCGTGAGGGAGGGCCTCGGTTGCGAGCAGTACTTC.

This clonotype came up a few times. The chain combines TRBV7-2 with TRBJ1-4; D is ambiguous. The CDR3 is 15 residues long. CDR1 SGHTA and CDR2 FQGNSA come from the germline V gene. V lost 1 base to trimming and J lost 5 bases, with 11 bases between them. The CDR3 protein is CASSLDRRSNEKLFF. The CDR3 DNA sequence: TGTGCCAGCAGCTTAGACCGACGGAGCAATGAAAAACTGTTTTTT.

This clonotype was counted a single time. The chain is built from TRBV20-1 and TRBJ2-5; 8 nucleotides align to TRBD1. This CDR3 contains 15 residues. After removal of 4 bases from V and 11 bases from J, the junction contained 18 bases not matched to a gene. The germline CDR1 and CDR2 sequences are DFQATT and SNEGSKA (reference sequence). In nucleotides, the CDR3 is TGCAGTGCTATAAGGGCCCGGACAGGGCTCACGGAGCAGTACTTC. Amino acids: CSAIRARTGLTEQYF.

In its sample, this clonotype was seen a few times. This chain uses TRBV7-6 with TRBJ2-1; possible D gene TRBD2, 7 bases. Germline V CDR1 and CDR2: SGHVS, FNYEAQ. The CDR3 runs to 20 residues. V lost 4 bases, J lost 4 bases, and 29 bases lay in between. The CDR3 bases are TGTGCCAGCAGCTGGGAATCACAGGGCGGGAGCGGAACTCTATACAATGAGCAGTTCTTC. It translates to CASSWESQGGSGTLYNEQFF.

This chain links TRBV15 with TRBJ2-1; possibly TRBD2 for D (6 bases). The CDR3 contains 15 residues. Per the germline V gene, CDR1 is LNHNV and CDR2 is YYDKDF (reference sequence). Deletions cut 4 bases from V and 3 bases from J, with 13 bases between. The CDR3 nucleotides read TGTGCCACCAGCATCGGGACTTGGGGCTACAATGAGCAGTTCTTC. Translation gives CATSIGTWGYNEQFF.

The genes are TRBV5-1 and TRBJ2-5, with a weak D call TRBD1 (5 bases). V was trimmed by 2 bases and J by 1 base, leaving 12 bases between them. Germline CDR1 and CDR2: SGHRS and YFSETQ. The CDR3 spans 15 residues. The CDR3 region is CASSLSPDSQETQYF. In DNA form, the CDR3 reads TGCGCCAGCAGCTTAAGCCCTGACAGCCAAGAGACCCAGTACTTC.

This clonotype was counted between two and nine times. The chain couples TRBV29-1 to TRBJ2-1; 12 nucleotides line up with TRBD1. The V segment lost 3 bases and the J segment 8 bases; nucleotides outside the gene matches: 5. This CDR3 contains 14 residues. The germline gives CDR1 SQVTM, CDR2 ANQGSEA. The CDR3 DNA follows: TGCAGCGTTGAGGGACAGGGGGCTTGGGATGAGCAGTTCTTC. Translated, it gives CSVEGQGAWDEQFF.

In its sample, this clonotype was seen a few times. This chain connects TRBV28 to TRBJ2-1; D gene unclear. The germline V gene encodes CDR1 MDHEN and CDR2 SYDVKM. The V end was cut by 6 bases, the J end by 0 bases, with 9 bases between. The CDR3 is made up of 14 amino acids. This CDR3 reads CASSLKGSYNEQFF. The CDR3 nucleotides read TGTGCCAGCAGCCTCAAGGGCTCCTACAATGAGCAGTTCTTC.

CDR3: CASSDSGTGVNEQYF. CDR3 bases: TGTGCCAGCAGTGACTCAGGGACAGGGGTAAATGAGCAGTACTTC. The J gene is TRBJ2-5, the V gene TRBV6-4; 10 bases agree with TRBD1. J lost 11 bases, V lost 0 bases, and 9 bases had no gene match. Germline V gene data show CDR1 as MRHNA and CDR2 as SNTAGT. The CDR3 has 15 amino acids.

The V call is TRBV5-6, the J call TRBJ2-3; the D call may be TRBD1 or TRBD2 (5 bases each). Germline-derived CDR1 and CDR2 are SGHDT and YYEEEE. CDR3 length equals 16 residues. Trimming pared 4 bases from V and 5 bases from J, leaving 20 bases between. CDR3 sequence reads: CASSPTGTQLIDTQYF. As DNA, the CDR3 is TGTGCCAGCAGCCCAACCGGGACCCAACTCATAGATACGCAGTATTTT.

V is TRBV5-4 and J is TRBJ2-1; TRBD1 or TRBD2 may be the D gene (6 bases each). V lost 7 bases, J lost 2 bases, and 16 bases lay in between. The CDR3 covers 15 residues. Germline V gene data show CDR1 as SGHNT and CDR2 as YYREEE (reference sequence). The CDR3 loop is CASGGGGGAYNEQFF. The CDR3 DNA follows: TGTGCCAGCGGTGGTGGGGGCGGGGCCTACAATGAGCAGTTCTTC.

The J gene is TRBJ2-1, the V gene TRBV11-2, with TRBD2 matching 11 bases. The ends lost 0 bases at V and 4 bases at J; junction bases unmatched: 2. There are 16 residues in the CDR3. The germline V gene encodes CDR1 SGHAT and CDR2 FQNNGV. CDR3 DNA sequence: TGTGCCAGCAGCTTAGAACTAGCGGGAGCGTACAATGAGCAGTTCTTC. Its translation is CASSLELAGAYNEQFF. The variable domain in full, completed from reference TRBV11-2 and TRBJ2-1, reads EAGVAQSPRYKIIEKRQSVAFWCNPISGHATLYWYQQILGQGPKLLIQFQNNGVVDDSQLPKDRFSAERLKGVDSTLKIQPAKLEDSAVYLCASSLELAGAYNEQFFGPGTRLTVL.

J is TRBJ2-1 and V is TRBV4-1, with a tentative D call TRBD2 (7 bases). V lost 0 bases and J lost 7, with 13 bases in between. Looked up from germline, CDR1 is MGHRA and CDR2 is YSYEKL. The CDR3 sequence is 15 residues long. CDR3 sequence (DNA): TGCGCCAGCAGCCAAGAGTGGACTAGGGGGAATGAGCAGTTCTTC. Translation gives CASSQEWTRGNEQFF.

The rearrangement links TRBV4-3 to TRBJ2-3; 9 nucleotides agree with TRBD2. Germline loops: CDR1 LGHNA, CDR2 YSLEER. CDR3 length equals 15 residues. V shed 0 bases, J shed 8 bases, and the junction held 6 bases outside the gene matches. CDR3 loop: CASSQEPPAGGTQYF. Here the CDR3 DNA reads TGCGCCAGCAGCCAAGAACCGCCAGCGGGGGGTACGCAGTATTTT.

This clonotype was seen a few times. The chain links TRBV20-1 to TRBJ2-7, with D perhaps TRBD2 (5 bases). The germline CDR1 and CDR2 sequences are DFQATT and SNEGSKA (reference sequence). Trimming pared 0 bases from V and 2 bases from J, leaving 14 bases between. There are 15 residues in the CDR3. Here the CDR3 reads CSARDRTRGPYEQYF. The CDR3 DNA sequence: TGCAGTGCTAGAGATCGGACCAGAGGGCCCTACGAGCAGTACTTC.

The chain has TRBV3-1 and TRBJ2-3, with D unclear. The CDR3 is 16 residues long. V gave up 1 base and J gave up 0 bases, with 11 bases separating them. CDR1 is LGHDT, CDR2 YNNKEL, per germline (reference sequence). The CDR3 bases are TGTGCCAGCAGCCAAGCCTCGGACCTTAGCACAGATACGCAGTATTTT. It specifies CASSQASDLSTDTQYF.

The V call is TRBV12-3 or TRBV12-4, the J call TRBJ1-5; D may be TRBD1 (5 bases). With 5 bases removed from V and 0 bases from J, the gap between germline ends came to 14 bases. The CDR3 is made up of 16 amino acids. The CDR3: CASSLGDDHSNQPQHF. CDR3 DNA sequence: TGTGCCAGCAGTCTGGGGGACGATCATAGCAATCAGCCCCAGCATTTT.

The chain joins TRBV10-1 to TRBJ2-7, with D tentatively TRBD2 (5 bases). V lost 0 bases to trimming and J lost 4 bases, with 13 bases between them. The CDR3 sequence is 15 residues long. The germline CDR1 and CDR2 sequences are WNHNN and SYGVQD (reference sequence). CDR3 loop: CASSESSHPGYEQYF. DNA of the CDR3: TGCGCCAGCAGTGAGTCTTCCCACCCGGGGTACGAGCAGTACTTC.

The V gene is TRBV20-1, the J gene TRBJ2-1; D is possibly TRBD1 or TRBD2 (5 bases each). The DNA end is more similar to TRBJ2-7, so the J call may be wrong. This CDR3 has 18 residues. The germline V gene has CDR1 DFQATT and CDR2 SNEGSKA (reference sequence). In nucleotides, the CDR3 is TGCAGTGCTAGCACCGGGACGTGGCGTCGAAGCTCCTACAATGAGCAGTACTTC. Encoded protein: CSASTGTWRRSSYNEQYF.

The V gene is TRBV20-1, the J gene TRBJ1-3; 10 positions agree with TRBD1. Germline V lookup: CDR1 DFQATT, CDR2 SNEGSKA (reference sequence). With V trimmed by 5 bases and J by 4 bases, 5 bases remained unmatched. This CDR3 spans 14 amino acids. The CDR3 region has the DNA TGCAGTGCTGGACAGGGGGATACGGGAAACACCATATATTTT. Amino acid sequence: CSAGQGDTGNTIYF.

The chain links TRBV6-5 to TRBJ1-1; 8 positions match TRBD1. CDR1 MNHEY and CDR2 SVGAGI come from the germline V gene. CDR3 length: 15 residues. Trimming at V came to 5 bases and at J to 1 base, leaving 6 bases not matched to a gene. The CDR3 DNA is TGTGCCAGCAGTAGGGGACAGGTAGAGAACACTGAAGCTTTCTTT. Translation: CASSRGQVENTEAFF.

In its sample, this clonotype was seen a few times. The chain recombines TRBV7-2 with TRBJ2-7, with a possible D match to TRBD2 (5 bases). Deletions cut 5 bases from V and 4 bases from J, with 12 bases between. The CDR3 loop spans 13 amino acids. The germline gives CDR1 SGHTA, CDR2 FQGNSA. The CDR3 here is CASSPLLEYEQYF. CDR3 sequence (DNA): TGTGCCAGCAGCCCCCTACTAGAGTACGAGCAGTACTTC.

Note on this clonotype: This may stem from a read error, because a much larger clone lies one nucleotide away. V and J are TRBV18 and TRBJ1-2, with TRBD1 as a possible D gene (5 bases). This CDR3 is built from 18 residues. Germline CDR1 and CDR2: KGHSH and LQKENI. Trimming removed 0 bases from V and 5 bases from J, with 22 bases in between. The CDR3 sequence: CASSPPGRQSLRGYGYTF. The CDR3 bases are TGTGCCAGCTCACCACCGGGGAGACAGTCGCTTCGGGGATATGGCTACACCTTC.

The V call is TRBV9, the J call TRBJ2-7, with 10 bases matching TRBD1. Germline V gene lookup returns CDR1 SGDLS and CDR2 YYNGEE. V lost 2 bases, J lost 5 bases, and 7 bases stayed unmatched. CDR3 length: 15 residues. The CDR3 coding sequence is TGTGCCAGCAGCGTTAGGGACAGGGGTGGTAACGAGCAGTACTTC. Encoded protein: CASSVRDRGGNEQYF.

This chain connects TRBV29-1 to TRBJ2-3; tentatively, D is TRBD2 (5 bases). V shed 7 bases and J shed 2 bases, with 22 bases lying between them. Germline values: CDR1 SQVTM, CDR2 ANQGSEA. The CDR3 is 16 amino acids. CDR3 loop: CSASGGGGRNTDTQYF. CDR3 nucleotides: TGCAGCGCCTCCGGTGGTGGCGGGCGGAACACAGATACGCAGTATTTT.

This clonotype showed up just a few times. V gene TRBV5-1 combines with J gene TRBJ2-1, with D hard to call. V lost 0 bases and J lost 6, with 13 bases in between. This CDR3 contains 15 residues. Germline assignment: CDR1 SGHRS and CDR2 YFSETQ. CDR3 coding DNA: TGCGCCAGCAGCTTGGCCTTGATAGTTGGCAATGAGCAGTTCTTC. Translating it yields CASSLALIVGNEQFF.